This T cell receptor beta chain emerged from a study of CD8 T cells in Susac syndrome. Study findings and constraints: That the number of individuals in its TCR sequencing and HLA analysis was relatively small was acknowledged by the study.

Trimming took off 3 bases at V and 5 bases at J, with 10 bases between the two ends. CDR3 length: 14 residues. Germline-derived CDR1 and CDR2 are LGHNA and YSLEER. Concerning this clonotype itself: The antigen is not known.

cDNA came from roughly 0.53 to 1 ug RNA primed by random hexamers. An immunoSEQ multiplex PCR amplified TCR beta CDR3 over 54 Vbeta and 13 Jbeta. MiXCR, run by TCRdb on the immunoSEQ multiplex PCR reads, gives a single entry per CDR3 protein. The data show 120,000 or so distinct CDR3 sequences, approximately 94% seen once. Sequencing of TCR beta was performed on blood CD8+ and CD4+ T cells. The multiple sclerosis controls were treatment-naive patients with relapsing-remitting disease that was stable or active. The sequenced sample was CD4+ T cells from PBMCs. The V and J genes are TRBV4-3 and TRBJ2-2, with D unclear. The TCR was taken from a human donor with multiple sclerosis. CDR3 residues: CASSHVPRTGELFF. Written as DNA, the CDR3 is TGCGCCAGCAGCCATGTCCCAAGGACCGGGGAGCTGTTTTTT.